The 24 T cell receptor beta chains given below trace back to one sample, sequenced in a study of blood T cell repertoires in COVID-19. Clones were sequenced by immunoSEQ multiplex PCR, and TCRdb holds only the in-frame ones, with some missing. The sample includes about 82,000 clones, around 81% of them seen just once. The sample consisted of peripheral blood. The receptors come from a man aged 80 or over with acute or convalescent COVID-19.

This sequence joins TRBV7-2 and TRBJ2-3; a possible D gene is TRBD1 (6 bases). This CDR3 has 12 residues. Germline CDR1 SGHTA, CDR2 FQGNSA. V was cut by 4 bases and J by 9 bases, with 11 bases left in between. CDR3 loop: CASSSTGITQYF. The CDR3 coding sequence is TGTGCCAGCAGCTCTACAGGGATCACGCAGTATTTT.

The chain combines TRBV6-5 with TRBJ1-2; D uncertain. Trimming pared 2 bases from V and 12 bases from J, leaving 13 bases between. This CDR3 has 12 residues. CDR1 is MNHEY and CDR2 is SVGAGI in the germline V gene. The CDR3: CASSYTGGKDTF. CDR3 sequence (DNA): TGTGCCAGCAGTTACACGGGAGGAAAGGACACCTTC.

V is TRBV19 and J is TRBJ1-5; D may be TRBD1 (5 bases). With 4 bases removed from V and 1 base from J, the gap between germline ends came to 20 bases. The CDR3 extends over 18 amino acids. The germline gives CDR1 LNHDA, CDR2 SQIVND (reference sequence). Here the CDR3 reads CASSTYSGRVASNQPQHF. The CDR3, as DNA: TGTGCCAGTAGTACTTATAGCGGCAGGGTGGCGAGCAATCAGCCCCAGCATTTT.

The chain has TRBV5-1 and TRBJ2-7; TRBD1 agrees at 7 bases. V gave up 3 bases and J gave up 2 bases; unmatched junction bases: 5. CDR1 and CDR2 (germline): SGHRS, YFSETQ. The CDR3 totals 14 residues. The CDR3 spells CASSSQGVAYEQYF. The CDR3 DNA sequence: TGCGCCAGCAGCTCCCAGGGGGTAGCCTACGAGCAGTACTTC.

The chain couples TRBV6-5 to TRBJ1-6; TRBD1 is a possible D gene (5 bases). V was shortened by 5 bases and J by 6 bases, with 14 bases between the two germline ends. Germline V CDR1 and CDR2: MNHEY, SVGAGI. This CDR3 region has 15 residues. The CDR3 DNA reads as TGTGCCAGCAGTCCGGAGGGGCTTTCTAATTCACCCCTCCACTTT. This encodes CASSPEGLSNSPLHF.

J is TRBJ1-6 and V is TRBV18; TRBD1 aligns across 8 bases. Germline-derived CDR1 and CDR2 are KGHSH and LQKENI. V was clipped by 6 bases and J by 10 bases; unmatched bases: 5. The CDR3 has 13 residues. The CDR3 region has the DNA TGTGCCAGCTCGGACAGGGAGGAGTCACCCCTCCACTTT. Translation gives CASSDREESPLHF. The full variable domain, rest sourced from reference TRBV18 and TRBJ1-6, is NAGVMQNPRHLVRRRGQEARLRCSPMKGHSHVYWYRQLPEEGLKFMVYLQKENIIDESGMPKERFSAEFPKEGPSILRIQQVVRGDSAAYFCASSDREESPLHFGNGTRLTVT.

This sequence joins TRBV19 and TRBJ2-5, with TRBD1 matching 7 bases. CDR3 length equals 15 residues. J lost 7 bases, V lost 3 bases, and 11 bases had no gene match. CDR1 is LNHDA and CDR2 is SQIVND in the germline V gene (reference sequence). The CDR3 nucleotides read TGTGCCAGTAGTATCCTACAGGGGTCAAGGGGGACCCAGTACTTC. It encodes CASSILQGSRGTQYF.

The J gene is TRBJ1-2, the V gene TRBV5-1; weak D call: TRBD1 (5 bases). This CDR3 has 13 amino acids. Trimming took 4 bases from V and 2 from J, leaving 9 bases between them. Germline values: CDR1 SGHRS, CDR2 YFSETQ. The CDR3 sequence: CASSPGPNYGYTF. In DNA form, the CDR3 reads TGCGCCAGCAGCCCAGGGCCAAACTATGGCTACACCTTC. The full variable domain, completed using reference TRBV5-1 and TRBJ1-2, is KAGVTQTPRYLIKTRGQQVTLSCSPISGHRSVSWYQQTPGQGLQFLFEYFSETQRNKGNFPGRFSGRQFSNSRSEMNVSTLELGDSALYLCASSPGPNYGYTFGSGTRLTVV.

V is TRBV24-1 and J is TRBJ2-2, with D unclear. The V gene's germline CDR1 is KGHDR and CDR2 SFDVKD. The V end was cut by 9 bases, the J end by 5 bases, with 12 bases between. The CDR3 has 13 amino acids. The CDR3 sequence is CATQYHNTGELFF. CDR3 in DNA: TGTGCCACCCAATACCACAATACCGGGGAGCTGTTTTTT.

This chain uses TRBV18 with TRBJ2-1, with 11 nucleotides matching TRBD1. CDR3 length equals 14 residues. V trimming: 10 bases; J trimming: 7 bases; junction bases outside the gene matches: 9. Germline V lookup: CDR1 KGHSH, CDR2 LQKENI. CDR3 amino acids: CATADRGRINEQFF. For the CDR3, the DNA is TGTGCCACCGCGGACAGGGGGCGCATAAATGAGCAGTTCTTC.

The chain has TRBV6-1 and TRBJ1-5, with D perhaps matching TRBD1 (5 bases). This CDR3 is built from 18 residues. V dropped 2 bases and J dropped 3 bases, with 20 bases sitting between them. Germline CDR1 reads MNHNS; CDR2 reads SASEGT. The CDR3 DNA is TGTGCCAGCAGTGAATCCGTCCGGCAGGGCCCGATCAATCAGCCCCAGCATTTT. Protein sequence: CASSESVRQGPINQPQHF.

The V gene is TRBV30, the J gene TRBJ1-2; D is unclear. V lost 2 bases to trimming and J lost 4 bases, with 11 bases between them. Germline V CDR1 and CDR2: GTSNPN, SVGIG (reference sequence). The CDR3 is made up of 13 amino acids. As DNA, the CDR3 is TGTGCCTGGAGTACCGGGGAATTCTATGGCTACACCTTC. It translates to CAWSTGEFYGYTF.

This chain uses TRBV27 with TRBJ2-7; TRBD1 matches at 7 bases. The V segment lost 5 bases and the J segment 3 bases; nucleotides outside the gene matches: 10. The CDR3 sequence is 15 residues long. CDR1 is MNHEY, CDR2 SMNVEV, per germline (reference sequence). CDR3 nucleotides: TGTGCCAGCAGTCGTTATTGGACAGGAAACTACGAGCAGTACTTC. Translation gives CASSRYWTGNYEQYF.

This chain links TRBV19 with TRBJ1-2; D is possibly TRBD1 (6 bases). CDR3 length: 13 amino acids. Germline lookup yields CDR1 LNHDA and CDR2 SQIVND (reference sequence). Trimming removed 2 bases from V and 9 bases from J, with 13 bases in between. The CDR3 DNA follows: TGTGCCAGTAGTATACCAAACAGGGACCGCTACACCTTC. Translation gives CASSIPNRDRYTF.

The chain employs TRBV6-5 and TRBJ1-2; D may be TRBD1 (6 bases). The CDR3 length is 14 residues. With 10 bases removed from V and 7 bases from J, the gap between germline ends came to 22 bases. Germline loops: CDR1 MNHEY, CDR2 SVGAGI. CDR3 sequence reads: CATYVQGPAFGYTF. The DNA of the CDR3 is TGTGCCACCTACGTACAGGGCCCTGCTTTTGGCTACACCTTC.

The rearrangement uses TRBV6-1 and TRBJ2-3; D remains unclear. This CDR3 spans 12 amino acids. Trimming stripped 2 bases from V and 4 bases from J, with 4 bases between. Germline loops: CDR1 MNHNS, CDR2 SASEGT. The CDR3 DNA is TGTGCCAGCAGTGAACTAGCAGATACGCAGTATTTT. Protein product: CASSELADTQYF.

This clone was found many times. The chain employs TRBV6-1 and TRBJ1-1; 7 nucleotides match TRBD1. There are 16 residues in the CDR3. Germline values: CDR1 MNHNS, CDR2 SASEGT. Trimming cost V 4 bases and J 1 base; bases outside gene matches: 9. The CDR3 here is CASSAMDRRTNTEAFF. DNA of the CDR3: TGTGCCAGCAGTGCGATGGACAGGCGGACGAACACTGAAGCTTTCTTT.

The V and J genes are TRBV6-5 and TRBJ2-7, with 8 positions matching TRBD1. With 5 bases clipped from V and 2 bases from J, the junction kept 5 bases outside the gene matches. The germline V gene has CDR1 MNHEY and CDR2 SVGAGI. This CDR3 has 14 amino acids. Here the CDR3 DNA reads TGTGCCAGCAGTCACGACAGGGGCCCCTACGAGCAGTACTTC. Protein: CASSHDRGPYEQYF.

V is TRBV18 and J is TRBJ1-2; no clear D. The germline gives CDR1 KGHSH, CDR2 LQKENI. Between the trimmed V and J ends, which lost 2 bases and 4 bases, there was a span of 8 bases. The CDR3 is 13 amino acids. The CDR3 reads CASSPADLYGYTF. In DNA, the CDR3 is TGTGCCAGCTCACCAGCGGATCTCTATGGCTACACCTTC. Full variable domain (missing parts from reference TRBV18 and TRBJ1-2): NAGVMQNPRHLVRRRGQEARLRCSPMKGHSHVYWYRQLPEEGLKFMVYLQKENIIDESGMPKERFSAEFPKEGPSILRIQQVVRGDSAAYFCASSPADLYGYTFGSGTRLTVV.

This clone was detected a few times. The chain combines TRBV29-1 with TRBJ2-7, with 8 bases fitting TRBD1. J gave up 4 bases and V 4 bases, and 9 bases lay outside the gene matches. The germline V gene encodes CDR1 SQVTM and CDR2 ANQGSEA. The CDR3 length is 14 residues. Here the CDR3 DNA reads TGCAGCGTTGGTCGGGACAGGCTGACGTACGAGCAGTACTTC. Amino acids: CSVGRDRLTYEQYF.

The sample holds a few counts of this clone. V is TRBV27 and J is TRBJ1-2; 11 nucleotides agree with TRBD1. The CDR3 sequence is 14 residues long. Trimming cost V 6 bases and J 8 bases; bases outside gene matches: 8. Germline CDR1 and CDR2: MNHEY and SMNVEV (reference sequence). The CDR3 coding sequence is TGTGCCAGCAGCCTATCGGGACAGGGGGACGGCTACACCTTC. Amino acid sequence: CASSLSGQGDGYTF.

The gene calls are TRBV27 and TRBJ2-7; 10 bases align to TRBD2. Germline V lookup: CDR1 MNHEY, CDR2 SMNVEV (reference sequence). The CDR3 runs 14 residues. The trim removed 6 bases at V and 2 bases at J, leaving 4 bases unmatched. CDR3 DNA: TGTGCCAGCAGCCGGACTAGCGGAGCCTACGAGCAGTACTTC. This encodes CASSRTSGAYEQYF.

As concerns this clone: The same CDR3 can be traced to other DNA sequences in this sample. The chain uses TRBV19 and TRBJ2-7; 7 nucleotides line up with TRBD1. CDR3 length equals 14 residues. The V and J ends lost 1 base and 2 bases, in that order; junction bases with no gene match: 2. Germline V CDR1 and CDR2: LNHDA, SQIVND (reference sequence). The CDR3 is CASSIGQGTYEQYF. In DNA, the CDR3 is TGTGCCAGTAGTATAGGACAGGGTACCTACGAGCAGTACTTC.

The chain is built from TRBV28 and TRBJ2-3; weak D call: TRBD1 (6 bases). V lost 5 bases and J 4 bases, leaving 25 bases between the germline ends. The CDR3 contains 18 residues. Germline loops: CDR1 MDHEN, CDR2 SYDVKM. CDR3 coding DNA: TGTGCCAGCAGTCCCCTCCCGGGCAGGGGAGTATCACCAGATACGCAGTATTTT. Amino acid sequence: CASSPLPGRGVSPDTQYF.